What follows describes a single TCR beta chain. Its antigen remains unknown. Donors were Caucasian adults residing in Nashville, Tennessee, USA. Data came from immunoSEQ multiplex PCR; TCRdb stores just in-frame clones and leaves some out. This table holds more than 450,000 clones, about four fifths found once. The data were obtained in a study of shared clonotypes between healthy human individuals. Points from the study as a whole: The genetic and exposure-history diversity represented was limited by few donors.

The sequencing input was PBMCs. The source is a woman aged 40 to 50 in good health. Some clones in this sample may be carry-over from other donors' samples.

CDR3 loop: CASFTFNWVGRDVGETQYF. CDR3 nucleotide sequence: TGTGCCAGCTTTACCTTCAACTGGGTGGGCCGCGACGTTGGAGAGACCCAGTACTTC. The chain employs TRBV28 and TRBJ2-5; D call uncertain. CDR1 MDHEN and CDR2 SYDVKM come from the germline V gene. V dropped 8 bases and J dropped 4 bases, with 32 bases sitting between them. The CDR3 is 19 residues long.